The present T cell receptor beta chain was sequenced within a study of beta chain features in type 1 diabetes. Study results and limitations: In these data, an HLA type influence on TCRB rearrangement remained unresolved. Patients with Type 1 diabetes showed moderately but significantly shorter TCRB CDR3s in all four CD4+ subsets. In comparison with healthy donors, patients had naive, central memory and Treg TCRB repertoires that appeared more similar.

Isolated RNA was reverse transcribed in full, so expressed TCRB transcripts were sequenced. The assay was immunoSEQ multiplex PCR, and TCRdb's table has in-frame clones only and misses some. The table has about 150,000 clones, less than 9.5% seen once; the top ten hold more than 0.75%. Concerning this clone: The antigen remains unidentified.

This CDR3 has 12 residues. Germline V gene data show CDR1 as SGHRS and CDR2 as YFSETQ. V was shortened by 4 bases and J by 8 bases, with 10 bases between the two germline ends. CD45RO/CCR7/CD25/CD127/CD95/CD27 separated CD4+ naive, central memory, regulatory and stem cell-like memory cells by sorting. Specimen: central memory CD4+ T cells from blood. V and J are TRBV5-1 and TRBJ2-1, with D maybe TRBD1 (5 bases). This receptor was taken from a woman aged 40-49 years with type 1 diabetes. CDR3 coding DNA: TGCGCCAGCAGCGCAACAGGCGATGAGCAGTTCTTC. This codes for CASSATGDEQFF. The entire variable domain, with the rest obtained from reference TRBV5-1 and TRBJ2-1, is as follows: KAGVTQTPRYLIKTRGQQVTLSCSPISGHRSVSWYQQTPGQGLQFLFEYFSETQRNKGNFPGRFSGRQFSNSRSEMNVSTLELGDSALYLCASSATGDEQFFGPGTRLTVL.